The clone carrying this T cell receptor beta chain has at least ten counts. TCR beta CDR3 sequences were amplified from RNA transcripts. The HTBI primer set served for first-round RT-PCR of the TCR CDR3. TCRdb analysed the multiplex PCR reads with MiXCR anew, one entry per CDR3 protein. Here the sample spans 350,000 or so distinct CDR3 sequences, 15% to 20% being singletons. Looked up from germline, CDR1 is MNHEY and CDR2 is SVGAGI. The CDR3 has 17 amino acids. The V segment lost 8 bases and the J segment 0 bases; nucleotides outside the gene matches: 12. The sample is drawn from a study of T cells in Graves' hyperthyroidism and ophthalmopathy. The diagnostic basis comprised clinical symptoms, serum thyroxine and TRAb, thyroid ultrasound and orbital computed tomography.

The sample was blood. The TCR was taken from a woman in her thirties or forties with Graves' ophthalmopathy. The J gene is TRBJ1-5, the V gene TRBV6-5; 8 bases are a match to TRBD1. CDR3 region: CASVIGQGTSSNQPQHF. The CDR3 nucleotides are TGTGCCAGCGTTATAGGACAGGGTACATCTAGCAATCAGCCCCAGCATTTT.